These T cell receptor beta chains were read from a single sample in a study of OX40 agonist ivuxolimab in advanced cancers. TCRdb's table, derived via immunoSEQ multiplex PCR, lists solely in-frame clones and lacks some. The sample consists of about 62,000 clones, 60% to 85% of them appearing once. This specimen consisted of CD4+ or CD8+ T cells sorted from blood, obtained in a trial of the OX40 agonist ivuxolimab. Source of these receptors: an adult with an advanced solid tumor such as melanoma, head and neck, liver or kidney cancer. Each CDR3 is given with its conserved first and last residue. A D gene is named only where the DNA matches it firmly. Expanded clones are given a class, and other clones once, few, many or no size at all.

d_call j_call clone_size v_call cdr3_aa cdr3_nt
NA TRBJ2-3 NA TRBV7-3 CASSPLGEQPWGTDTQYF TGTGCCAGCAGCCCCCTGGGGGAGCAACCATGGGGCACAGATACGCAGTATTTT
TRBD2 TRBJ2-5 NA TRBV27 CASSPLGGLAGETQYF TGTGCCAGCAGTCCCCTAGGCGGGCTAGCGGGAGAGACCCAGTACTTC
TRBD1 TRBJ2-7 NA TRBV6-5 CASSYRDRGYEQYF TGTGCCAGCAGTTACCGGGACAGGGGCTACGAGCAGTACTTC
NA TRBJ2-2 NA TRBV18 CASSPKLANTGELFF TGTGCCAGCTCACCCAAACTAGCGAACACCGGGGAGCTGTTTTTT
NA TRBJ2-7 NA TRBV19 CASSPVVGAPYEQYF TGTGCCAGTAGTCCGGTGGTCGGAGCCCCCTACGAGCAGTACTTC
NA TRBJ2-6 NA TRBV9 CASSVVEGQWGSGANVLTF TGTGCCAGCAGCGTAGTTGAAGGGCAGTGGGGGTCTGGGGCCAACGTCCTGACTTTC
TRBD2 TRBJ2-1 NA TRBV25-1 CASSPSGSYNEQFF TGTGCCAGCAGTCCTAGCGGGAGCTACAATGAGCAGTTCTTC
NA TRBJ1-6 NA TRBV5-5 CASSSPSDRLSSYNSPLHF TGTGCCAGCAGCTCCCCCTCTGACCGTCTGTCCTCCTATAATTCACCCCTCCACTTT
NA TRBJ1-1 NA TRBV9 CASSPQGSEAFF TGTGCCAGCAGCCCTCAGGGGTCTGAAGCTTTCTTT
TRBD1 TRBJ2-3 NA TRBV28 CASKRDRLTDTQYF TGTGCCAGCAAGAGGGACAGACTAACAGATACGCAGTATTTT
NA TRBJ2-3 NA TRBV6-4 CASSEGTTQYF TGTGCCAGCAGTGAAGGGACTACGCAGTATTTT
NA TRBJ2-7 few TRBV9 CASSPGHEQYF TGTGCCAGCAGCCCAGGGCACGAGCAGTACTTC
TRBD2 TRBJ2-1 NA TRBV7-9 CASSHPWTSGSSSYNEQFF TGTGCCAGCAGCCACCCCTGGACTAGCGGGTCGAGCTCCTACAATGAGCAGTTCTTC
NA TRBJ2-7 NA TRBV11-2 CASSSSYEQYF TGTGCCAGCAGTTCGAGCTACGAGCAGTACTTC
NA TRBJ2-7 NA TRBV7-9 CASSFSKVEQYF TGTGCCAGCAGCTTTTCAAAGGTCGAGCAGTACTTC
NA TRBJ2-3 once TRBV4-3 CASSQAGQGHSTDTQYF TGCGCCAGCAGCCAAGCAGGTCAGGGACATAGCACAGATACGCAGTATTTT
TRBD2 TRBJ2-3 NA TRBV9 CASSATSGGTDTQYF TGTGCCAGCAGCGCGACTAGCGGGGGAACAGATACGCAGTATTTT
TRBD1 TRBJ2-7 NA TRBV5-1 CASSVGQGAIYEQYF TGCGCCAGCAGCGTCGGACAGGGGGCGATTTACGAGCAGTACTTC
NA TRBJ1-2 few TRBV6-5 CASTYMTGNYGYTF TGTGCCAGCACCTACATGACAGGAAACTATGGCTACACCTTC
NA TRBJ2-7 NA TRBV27 CASSQILSRGPYEQYF TGTGCCAGCAGTCAAATCCTCTCCCGGGGCCCCTACGAGCAGTACTTC
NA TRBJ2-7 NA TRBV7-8 CASSQEAEQYF TGTGCCAGCAGCCAAGAGGCCGAGCAGTACTTC
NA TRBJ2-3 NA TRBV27 CASSFRPRTDTQYF TGTGCCAGCAGTTTTCGGCCGCGCACAGATACGCAGTATTTT
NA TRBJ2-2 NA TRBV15 CATSEGLATANTGELFF TGTGCCACCAGCGAGGGGCTGGCGACCGCGAACACCGGGGAGCTGTTTTTT
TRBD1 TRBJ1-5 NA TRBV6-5 CASSLTGGQPQHF TGTGCCAGCAGTCTTACAGGGGGACAGCCCCAGCATTTT
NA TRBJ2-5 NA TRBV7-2 CASSSTGRRQETQYF TGTGCCAGCAGCTCTACGGGACGCCGCCAAGAGACCCAGTACTTC
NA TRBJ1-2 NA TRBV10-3 CAISGSQDTSRGYTF TGTGCCATCAGTGGAAGCCAGGACACCAGCCGGGGCTACACCTTC
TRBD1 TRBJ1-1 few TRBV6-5 CASSKTGTNTEAFF TGTGCCAGCAGCAAGACAGGGACGAACACTGAAGCTTTCTTT
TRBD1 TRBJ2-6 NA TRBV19 CASSTGTGETGANVLTF TGTGCCAGTAGTACCGGGACAGGGGAAACTGGGGCCAACGTCCTGACTTTC
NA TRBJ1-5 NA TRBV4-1 CASSQGGPTGNQPQHF TGCGCCAGCAGCCAAGGGGGCCCCACAGGCAATCAGCCCCAGCATTTT
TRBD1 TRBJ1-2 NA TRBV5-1 CASRVGTGETQYGYTF TGCGCCAGCCGCGTAGGGACAGGCGAAACGCAATATGGCTACACCTTC
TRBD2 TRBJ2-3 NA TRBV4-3 CASSVGTSGGADTQYF TGCGCCAGCAGCGTCGGGACTAGCGGGGGGGCAGATACGCAGTATTTT
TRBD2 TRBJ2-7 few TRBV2 CASSAGVGGPNEQYF TGTGCCAGCAGTGCGGGGGTGGGAGGGCCCAACGAGCAGTACTTC
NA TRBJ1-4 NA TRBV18 CASSPPGGINEKLFF TGTGCCAGCTCACCACCGGGGGGCATAAATGAAAAACTGTTTTTT
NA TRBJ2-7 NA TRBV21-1 CASKNSSWTSGRVNEQYF TGTGCCAGCAAGAACAGTTCCTGGACTAGCGGGAGGGTTAACGAGCAGTACTTC
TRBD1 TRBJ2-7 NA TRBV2 CASLGQGVSYEQYF TGTGCCAGTCTCGGACAGGGGGTCTCCTACGAGCAGTACTTC
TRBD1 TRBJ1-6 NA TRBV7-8 CASSLALGQGGSPLHF TGTGCCAGCAGCTTAGCGTTGGGACAGGGAGGTTCACCCCTCCACTTT
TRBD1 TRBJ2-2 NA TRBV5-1 CASSTGQSNTGELFF TGCGCCAGCAGCACGGGACAGAGTAACACCGGGGAGCTGTTTTTT
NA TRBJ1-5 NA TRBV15 CATSISQGLGLRRNQPQHF TGTGCCACCAGCATATCCCAGGGCCTTGGCTTGAGGCGGAATCAGCCCCAGCATTTT
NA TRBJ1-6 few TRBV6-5 CASSYRAWDSPLHF TGTGCCAGCAGTTACAGGGCATGGGATTCACCCCTCCACTTT
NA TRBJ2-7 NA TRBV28 CASRSDTYEQYF TGTGCCAGCAGATCTGATACATACGAGCAGTACTTC
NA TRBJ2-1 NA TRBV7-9 CASSQAGNNEQFF TGTGCCAGCAGTCAAGCCGGGAACAATGAGCAGTTCTTC
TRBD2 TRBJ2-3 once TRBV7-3 CASSFSGGLTDTQYF TGTGCCAGCAGCTTTAGCGGGGGGCTCACAGATACGCAGTATTTT
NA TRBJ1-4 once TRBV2 CASKGGATNEKLFF TGTGCCAGCAAAGGAGGTGCAACTAATGAAAAACTGTTTTTT
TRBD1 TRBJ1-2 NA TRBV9 CASSSAGQGSANYGYTF TGTGCCAGCAGCTCCGCAGGACAGGGGTCGGCTAACTATGGCTACACCTTC
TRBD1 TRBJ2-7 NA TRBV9 CASSTGTGNLYEQYF TGTGCCAGCAGCACCGGGACAGGGAACCTCTACGAGCAGTACTTC
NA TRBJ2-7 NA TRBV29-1 CSAKDGYSYEQYF TGCAGCGCCAAGGACGGATACTCGTACGAGCAGTACTTC
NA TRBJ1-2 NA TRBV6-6 CASSSGRGVYGYTF TGTGCCAGCAGTTCGGGGAGAGGGGTCTATGGCTACACCTTC
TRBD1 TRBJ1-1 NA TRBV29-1 CSVSGQPNTEAFF TGCAGCGTGTCGGGACAGCCGAACACTGAAGCTTTCTTT
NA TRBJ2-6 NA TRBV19 CASSTGAAGANVLTF TGTGCCAGTAGTACAGGGGCGGCTGGGGCCAACGTCCTGACTTTC
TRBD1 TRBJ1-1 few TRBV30 CAWSGGDRGQNTEAFF TGTGCCTGGAGTGGGGGTGACAGGGGGCAGAACACTGAAGCTTTCTTT
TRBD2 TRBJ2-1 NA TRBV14 CASSQVRLGLAGAADEQFF TGTGCCAGCAGCCAAGTAAGGTTAGGACTAGCGGGAGCGGCGGATGAGCAGTTCTTC
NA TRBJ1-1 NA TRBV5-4 CASSLGRDNTEAFF TGTGCCAGCAGCTTGGGGAGGGACAACACTGAAGCTTTCTTT
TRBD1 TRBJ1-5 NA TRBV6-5 CASRRTGDSNQPQHF TGTGCCAGCAGGCGTACAGGGGATAGCAATCAGCCCCAGCATTTT
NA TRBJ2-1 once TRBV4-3 CASSLTVSSYNEQFF TGCGCCAGCAGCCTCACGGTTAGCTCCTACAATGAGCAGTTCTTC
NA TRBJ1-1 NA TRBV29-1 CSVVVSVNTEAFF TGCAGCGTTGTTGTGTCGGTGAACACTGAAGCTTTCTTT